This T cell receptor (beta chain) was captured by sequencing in a study of PD-1 blockade in mismatch repair-deficient tumors. Study information: Patients had over ten mismatch repair-deficient cancer types and were previously treated and progressing. Notes on the study in general: After pembrolizumab, tumor-resident clones rose rapidly, then generally contracted before radiologic responses.

The data were produced by immunoSEQ multiplex PCR, yet TCRdb's version contains in-frame clones alone and is incomplete. The sample carries about 79,000 clones, about 82% recorded once. The V and J ends lost 5 bases and 6 bases, in that order; junction bases with no gene match: 10. CDR1 and CDR2 (germline): SGHTA, FQGTGA. The CDR3 consists of 16 residues. Every patient had mismatch repair deficiency by PCR or immunohistochemistry. TCRs were sequenced from a few patients responding to pembrolizumab. This clone occurred a few times. What it binds is unknown. This chain links TRBV7-3 with TRBJ2-1; 10 bases fit TRBD2. The sequencing here drew on peripheral blood, taken 44 weeks after starting pembrolizumab. The receptor was derived from an adult with mismatch repair-deficient cancer. The DNA for the CDR3 is TGTGCCAGCAGCGGAGAGCGGGAGGGCCTTCTCAATGAGCAGTTCTTC. Its protein product is CASSGEREGLLNEQFF.